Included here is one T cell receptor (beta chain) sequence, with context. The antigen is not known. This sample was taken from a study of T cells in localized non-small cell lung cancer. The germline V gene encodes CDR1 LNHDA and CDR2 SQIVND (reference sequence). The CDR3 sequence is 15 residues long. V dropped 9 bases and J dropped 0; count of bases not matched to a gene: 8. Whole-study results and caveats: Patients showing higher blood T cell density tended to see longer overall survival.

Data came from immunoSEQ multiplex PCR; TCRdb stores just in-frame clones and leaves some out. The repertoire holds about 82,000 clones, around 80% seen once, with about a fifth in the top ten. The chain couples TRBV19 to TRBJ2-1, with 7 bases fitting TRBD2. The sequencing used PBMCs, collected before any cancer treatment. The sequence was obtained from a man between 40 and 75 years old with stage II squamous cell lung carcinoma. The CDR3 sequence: CASALAEYSYNEQFF. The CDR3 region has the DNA TGTGCCAGCGCGCTAGCGGAATACTCCTACAATGAGCAGTTCTTC.